This TCR beta chain was observed in a study of identifying expanded T cells in peripheral blood. Study-wide points: Across healthy donors, higher total template counts meant significantly greater roughly two-week count variance. Differentially abundant clones: 0.95 to 1.5 between replicates, 15 to 17 at two to three weeks, approximately 19 at four.

During the collection period, no donor immune events like infections were recorded. The CDR3 has 15 residues. Per germline, CDR1 SGHDN and CDR2 FVKESK. V was shortened by 4 bases and J by 1 base, with 10 bases between the two germline ends. Concerning this clone: No antigen is known for it.

Data came from immunoSEQ multiplex PCR; TCRdb stores just in-frame clones and leaves some out. Of tens of thousands of clones listed, approximately 85% are singletons. The clonotype comes from a person aged 18 to 69 in good health. Sequenced sample: blood. The rearrangement uses TRBV14 and TRBJ2-2; D ambiguous. This CDR3 reads CASSPPGRNTGELFF. The CDR3 nucleotides read TGTGCCAGCAGCCCCCCTGGGCGGAACACCGGGGAGCTGTTTTTT.